This TCR beta chain was captured in a study of tissue T cells after allogeneic stem cell transplantation. Comments on this clone: Antigen: not known. The genes and germline here are from mouse. The read ends 1 residue before the CDR3 terminus; that terminus is restored from the germline J gene. Other nucleotide sequences from this sample produce the same CDR3.

Sequencing of TCRbeta CDR3 at survey depth gave sequences and template counts. Measured with immunoSEQ multiplex PCR; TCRdb has only the in-frame clones, and not every one. The repertoire holds roughly 50,000 clones, with 73% as singletons. After removal of 0 bases from V and 6 bases from J, the junction contained 3 bases not matched to a gene. CDR3 length: 14 residues. Germline lookup yields CDR1 GKSSPN and CDR2 SITVG. Notes on the study in general: Anatomically similar tissues had similar TCR repertoires within each patient. Only a limited share of tissue TCRs appeared in blood or spleen. Motif-based clustering found tissue-specific repertoire signatures shared across patients, though few clones were shared.

The sequence was obtained from a pool of C57BL/6 mice in good health. The chain couples TRBV31 to TRBJ2-1; the match to TRBD2 covers 9 bases. Sequenced: sorted cells pooled from one or two spleens. The part of the CDR3 DNA that was read is TGTGCCTGGAGTCTTGGGGGGGCGCGTGCTGAGCAGTTC. This codes for CAWSLGGARAEQF. The whole CDR3 reads CAWSLGGARAEQFF.